In its sample, the clone carrying this TCR beta chain was seen a few times. The junction and the germline gene differ at one end; a read error may be behind it. Uncontrolled infection, other autoimmune disease, pregnancy or lactation barred patients from enrollment. This entry belongs to a study of T cells in Graves' hyperthyroidism and ophthalmopathy. The source material, RNA transcripts, was used to amplify TCR beta CDR3 regions. Initially, a first-round RT-PCR of the TCR CDR3 employed the HTBI primer set. TCRdb re-called the multiplex PCR reads through MiXCR, storing one row per CDR3 protein. The data hold over 250,000 distinct CDR3 sequences, with approximately 14% observed a single time. The CDR3 has 15 residues. Germline-derived CDR1 and CDR2 are SGHAT and FQNNGV.

This TCR came from a woman aged 40 to 50 with Graves' ophthalmopathy. The sample consisted of blood. V and J are TRBV11-2 and TRBJ2-3; D remains unclear. CDR3 nucleotides: TGCGCCAGCAGCCAACTGTTCGGGAGCACAGATACGCAGTATTTT. Protein product: CASSQLFGSTDTQYF. The entire variable domain, with the rest obtained from reference TRBV11-2 and TRBJ2-3, is as follows: EAGVAQSPRYKIIEKRQSVAFWCNPISGHATLYWYQQILGQGPKLLIQFQNNGVVDDSQLPKDRFSAERLKGVDSTLKIQPAKLEDSAVYLCASSQLFGSTDTQYFGPGTRLTVL.